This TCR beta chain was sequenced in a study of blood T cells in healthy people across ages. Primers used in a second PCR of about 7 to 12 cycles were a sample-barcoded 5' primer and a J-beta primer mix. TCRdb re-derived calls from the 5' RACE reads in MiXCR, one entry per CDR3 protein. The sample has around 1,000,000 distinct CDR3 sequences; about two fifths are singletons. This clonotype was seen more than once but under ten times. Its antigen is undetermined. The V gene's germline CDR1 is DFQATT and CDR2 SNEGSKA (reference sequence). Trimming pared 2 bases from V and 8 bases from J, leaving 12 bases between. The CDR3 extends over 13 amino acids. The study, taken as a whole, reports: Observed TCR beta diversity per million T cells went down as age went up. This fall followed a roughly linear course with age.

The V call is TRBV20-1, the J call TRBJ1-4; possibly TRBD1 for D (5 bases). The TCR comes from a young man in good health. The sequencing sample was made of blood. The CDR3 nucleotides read TGCAGTGCTAGAACAGGCTTTCGGGAAAAACTGTTTTTT. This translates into CSARTGFREKLFF.